The rows below give T cell receptor beta chains drawn from one sample of a study of blood T cell repertoires in COVID-19. This table comes from immunoSEQ multiplex PCR, and its TCRdb copy is limited to in-frame clones, with some not included. The sample consists of about 55,000 clones, around nine tenths of them appearing once. The sequenced material came from peripheral blood. These receptors were collected from a human donor with active COVID-19. The donor label of this sample is uncertain. CDR3s include the opening cysteine and the closing phenylalanine or tryptophan. The D gene is left open where the match is weak. Size tells how often a clone was seen (once, few, many) or the class of an expanded clone, and some rows leave it out.

CDR3nt	CDR3aa	abundance	d_gene	v_gene	j_gene
TGTGCCAGCAGTACCTCGCCGGGACAGGGCAATTCACCCCTCCACTTT	CASSTSPGQGNSPLHF	-	TRBD1	TRBV27	TRBJ1-6
TGCGCCAGCAGCCAAGGGAGGCAGCGGAACACTGAAGCTTTCTTT	CASSQGRQRNTEAFF	-	-	TRBV4-3	TRBJ1-1
TGTGCCAGCCTCCCCGGCGGTAGCTCCTACGAGCAGTACTTC	CASLPGGSSYEQYF	-	-	TRBV28	TRBJ2-7
TGCGCCAGCAGTGACCCCAGGGGCGGGAGAGGGGATACGCAGTATTTT	CASSDPRGGRGDTQYF	-	-	TRBV10-1	TRBJ2-3
TGTGCCAGCAGAACCGGGCCGCGGGACCCCCATGAGCAGTTCTTC	CASRTGPRDPHEQFF	-	-	TRBV28	TRBJ2-1
TGTGCCAGCAGCTTAACCGGGACAGGGGTCGGGAATGAGCAGTTCTTC	CASSLTGTGVGNEQFF	-	TRBD1	TRBV7-2	TRBJ2-1
TGTGCCAGCAGCTTAGTCGGGGGTAGACAGGGCGACTATGGCTACACCTTC	CASSLVGGRQGDYGYTF	-	TRBD1	TRBV7-9	TRBJ1-2
TGTGCCAGCAGTTGGAGCGGGTACCAAGAGACCCAGTACTTC	CASSWSGYQETQYF	-	-	TRBV27	TRBJ2-5
TGTGCCAGCAGTTCGAGCGGAACAGATACGCAGTATTTT	CASSSSGTDTQYF	once	-	TRBV7-3	TRBJ2-3
TGCGCCAGCCAAAGGGGCACCGGGGAGCTGTTTTTT	CASQRGTGELFF	-	-	TRBV5-1	TRBJ2-2
TGTGCCAGCAGTCGGAACAGGGGCCGGGGAGAGACCCAGTACTTC	CASSRNRGRGETQYF	-	TRBD1	TRBV2	TRBJ2-5
TGTGCCAGCAGTGAATTAGCGGGGGGTTCAGATACGCAGTATTTT	CASSELAGGSDTQYF	-	TRBD2	TRBV2	TRBJ2-3
TGTGCCAGTAGGGGGCCAGGCAGAGGCTACGAGCAGTACTTC	CASRGPGRGYEQYF	-	-	TRBV19	TRBJ2-7
TGTGCCAGCAGCTCGCAGGAGAACACTGAAGCTTTCTTT	CASSSQENTEAFF	-	-	TRBV7-6	TRBJ1-1
TGCGCCAGCAGTCAGAAACCAGGGGCTAGTACTGAAGCTTTCTTT	CASSQKPGASTEAFF	-	-	TRBV4-3	TRBJ1-1
TGTGCCAGCAGTCATCTTACAGGGAACACTGAAGCTTTCTTT	CASSHLTGNTEAFF	-	-	TRBV6-2/TRBV6-3	TRBJ1-1
TGTGCCAGCAGCCCCGAGATCAACACCGGGGAGCTGTTTTTT	CASSPEINTGELFF	-	-	TRBV2	TRBJ2-2
TGTGCCAGCAGTTTATTAACTCGCACAGATACGCAGTATTTT	CASSLLTRTDTQYF	-	-	TRBV27	TRBJ2-3
TGTGCCAGCAGCCAAGAGGGGGCGCCAGGGCAACAGCCCCAGCATTTT	CASSQEGAPGQQPQHF	-	-	TRBV4-2	TRBJ1-5
TGTGCCAGCAGCGTAGTGATAAGCGCTACCTACAATGAGCAGTTCTTC	CASSVVISATYNEQFF	-	-	TRBV9	TRBJ2-1
TGTGCCAGCAGCTTGGCAGAAGGGGCGGCCTCTGGAAACACCATATATTTT	CASSLAEGAASGNTIYF	-	-	TRBV5-5	TRBJ1-3
TGCGCCAGCAGCTTGGAGGGGACTAGCGGCACAGATACGCAGTATTTT	CASSLEGTSGTDTQYF	-	TRBD2	TRBV5-1	TRBJ2-3
TGCGCCAGCAGCTTGGTAGGGGCTTTCTCCTACGAGCAGTACTTC	CASSLVGAFSYEQYF	few	-	TRBV5-1	TRBJ2-7
TGTGCCAGCAGTTGGTCCGGGACAGGGACCTACAATGAGCAGTTCTTC	CASSWSGTGTYNEQFF	once	TRBD1	TRBV28	TRBJ2-1